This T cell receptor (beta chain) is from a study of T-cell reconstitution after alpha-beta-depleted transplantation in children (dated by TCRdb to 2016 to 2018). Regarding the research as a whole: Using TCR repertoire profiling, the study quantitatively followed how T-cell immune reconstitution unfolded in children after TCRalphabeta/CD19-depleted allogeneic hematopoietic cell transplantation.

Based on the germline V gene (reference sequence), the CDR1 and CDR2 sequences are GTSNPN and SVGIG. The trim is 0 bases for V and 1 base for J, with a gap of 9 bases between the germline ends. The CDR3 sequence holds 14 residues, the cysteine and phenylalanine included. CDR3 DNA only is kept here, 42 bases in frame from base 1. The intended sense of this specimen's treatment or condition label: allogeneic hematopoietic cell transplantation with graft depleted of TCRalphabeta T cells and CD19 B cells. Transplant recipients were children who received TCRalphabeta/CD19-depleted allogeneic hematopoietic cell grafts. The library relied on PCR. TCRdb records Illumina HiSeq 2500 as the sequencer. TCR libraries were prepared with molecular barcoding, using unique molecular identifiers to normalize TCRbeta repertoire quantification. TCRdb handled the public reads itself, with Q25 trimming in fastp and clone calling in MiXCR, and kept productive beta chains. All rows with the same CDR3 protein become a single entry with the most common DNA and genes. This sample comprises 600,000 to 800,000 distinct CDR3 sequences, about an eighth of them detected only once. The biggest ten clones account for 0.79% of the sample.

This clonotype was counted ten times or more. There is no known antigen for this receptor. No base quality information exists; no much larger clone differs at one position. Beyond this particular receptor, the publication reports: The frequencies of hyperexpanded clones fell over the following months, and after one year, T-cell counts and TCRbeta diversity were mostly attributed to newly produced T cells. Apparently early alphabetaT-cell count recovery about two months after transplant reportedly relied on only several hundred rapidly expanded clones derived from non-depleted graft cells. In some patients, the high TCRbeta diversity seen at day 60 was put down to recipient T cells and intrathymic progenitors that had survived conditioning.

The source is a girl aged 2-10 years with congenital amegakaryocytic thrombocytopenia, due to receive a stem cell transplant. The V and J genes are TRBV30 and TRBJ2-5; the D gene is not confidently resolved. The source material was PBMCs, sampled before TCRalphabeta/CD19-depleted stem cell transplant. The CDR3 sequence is CAWSVGTGQETQYF. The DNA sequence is TGTGCCTGGAGTGTAGGCACCGGCCAAGAGACCCAGTACTTC.